What follows is one TCR beta chain and its context. Its cognate antigen has yet to be identified. No much larger clone exists at a distance of one base, and base qualities are not known. Library construction relied on the immunoSEQ multiplex PCR assay. DNA from the cultured, isolated CD4+ T cells was subjected to TCR beta CDR3 sequencing. The source study handled its data this way. The analysis removed non-productive TCR sequences, trimmed reads to the CDR3 region, and retained only CDR3s that were 7 or more amino acids long. The MANAFEST web app was used to pick out antigen-specific clonotypes by comparing their expansion in peptide wells with that in reference cultures. Positive clones required FDR<0.05 expansion versus reference and all other wells, odds ratio above 5, and frequency above 0.1% in two replicate wells. A clonotype was defined as cross-reactive if the clonotype was significantly expanded both in SARS-CoV-2 spike wells and in at least one common cold coronavirus spike condition. CDR3 similarity was assessed by Levenshtein distance with the stringdist R package, and unrooted trees were built with ape in R 3.6.1. This immuneACCESS table, as held by TCRdb, lists in-frame sequences with V and J called but not all clones. Of the missing ones, under half trace to an unresolved V gene in checked studies; the others have no known cause. V, J and clone size derive from that table, while D and trimming were established from the DNA sequence. For this sample there are tens of thousands of clones; approximately 78% appear just once. The biggest ten clones account for around 30% of the sample.

The ViraFEST assay stimulated PBMC with viral peptide pools and then used TCR sequencing to identify antigen-specific CD4+ T cell clonotypes by expansion. After approximately eleven days of culture, CD4+ T cells were isolated with the EasySep CD4+ T cell isolation kit. Convalescent patients had PCR-confirmed SARS-CoV-2 infection between March and December 2020, before Alpha, Beta and Delta variants emerged in the United States. Each well held two million PBMC cultured in IMDM containing around 5% human AB serum, 8.5 to 10 IU/ml IL-2 and gentamicin, along with roughly 10 ug/ml peptides. On days 3 and 7, half of the culture medium was replaced with fresh IL-2-containing medium. Unless noted otherwise, every peptide stimulation condition was cultured in triplicate wells. PBMC were separated from whole blood using Ficoll-Paque Plus gradient centrifugation and were then either cryopreserved at -140C or used fresh. The QIAamp micro DNA kit was used to extract genomic DNA from the cultured CD4+ T cells.

Looking up the germline V gene yields CDR1 SGHRS and CDR2 YFSETQ. V is cut by 4 bases and J by 0 bases, and the space between the germline ends is 11 bases. The CDR3, cysteine through phenylalanine, is 14 amino acids long. The retained sequence is limited to the CDR3, 42 bases, with the frame set at the first base. These data belong to a study of vaccination effects on CD4 cells after COVID-19 (dated by TCRdb to the early 2020s). Turning to the overall study: Two doses of either the BNT162b2 or the mRNA-1273 mRNA SARS-CoV-2 vaccine were administered to participants. Pre-vaccine samples were collected from a couple of convalescent patients 16 days and one week before the first dose, corresponding to 142 and 148 days after COVID-19 diagnosis. In both COVID-19 convalescent patients and infection-naive vaccine recipients, the study compared SARS-CoV-2 spike-specific CD4+ TCR repertoires from before mRNA vaccination with those from after it. A total of nine to ten COVID-19 convalescent patients and a few SARS-CoV-2-naive healthy vaccine recipients were included in the full study. Cultures from other donors in the study were sequenced using the Oncomine TCR Beta short-read assay on an Illumina iSeq 100.

The research as a whole found: For convalescent patients, new clones induced by the vaccine made up most of the post-vaccine spike-reactive repertoire, and these new clones were largely distinct from the clones induced by infection. Clones induced by infection and clones induced by vaccination both contracted markedly at late timepoints after vaccination, which fits with T cell responses waning over time. Only a small number of convalescent patients were included, and no early post-infection timepoints were available, which limited the study.

This receptor was identified in a human donor who had a prior SARS-CoV-2 infection. This chain joins TRBV5-1 to TRBJ2-7; TRBD2 is possibly the D segment (5 matching bases). Sequenced material: CD4+ T cells from PBMCs cultured with a peptide pool, taken before COVID-19 vaccination. The DNA sequence is as follows: TGCGCCAGCAGCCCCCAGGAGGTCTCCTACGAGCAGTACTTC. It is translated as CASSPQEVSYEQYF.